The present TCR beta chain was sequenced within a study of tumor-infiltrating lymphocytes in primary liver carcinoma. Taking about 18-32 mg of unsorted bulk tissue, the authors co-extracted RNA and DNA. Patients diagnosed with primary liver carcinoma received treatment through surgical resection. Whichever tumor sample was examined, it had over 75% viable tumor cells. The input was 500 ng total RNA; TCR beta cDNA was made from it with a constant-region primer. Investigators got TCR beta libraries out of three nested multiplex PCR rounds, done with slightly modified ARM-PCR. For approximately 10 cycles apiece, the opening two PCR rounds ran with TRBV1-TRBV30 forward primers and a C-beta reverse primer. TCRdb processed the multiplex PCR reads anew with MiXCR; each CDR3 protein has one entry. Seen here are around 56,000 distinct CDR3 sequences, less than 85% observed once, and the top ten hold roughly three fifths.

J gave up 5 bases and V 7 bases, and 4 bases lay outside the gene matches. CDR3 size: 13 residues. CDR1 SQVTM and CDR2 ANQGSEA come from the germline V gene. In its sample, this clonotype was seen many times. The sequenced material came from liver tumor tissue from sampling region 2. Subset: tumor region T2, inferior pole. The chain joins TRBV29-1 to TRBJ2-7, with 14 bases that match TRBD2. This clonotype was sampled from a man between 35 and 55 years old with primary liver carcinoma and hepatitis B virus infection. CDR3 nucleotide sequence: TGCAGCGGGCGACTAGCGGGAGGGCACGAGCAGTACTTC. Its protein is CSGRLAGGHEQYF.